A single sample is the source of the 10 T cell receptor beta chains below, sequenced in a study of beta chain features in type 1 diabetes. Expressed TCRB transcripts were sequenced, since all the RNA that had been isolated was reverse transcribed. Assay used: immunoSEQ multiplex PCR; TCRdb lists only in-frame clones, some missing. Of hundreds of thousands of clones in the sample, approximately 10% were seen once. The sample comprised naive CD4+ T cells from blood. The receptors come from a woman aged 25 to 39 in good health.

In its sample, this clone was seen a few times. The rearrangement joins TRBV7-9 to TRBJ2-1, with 13 bases fitting TRBD2. V was clipped by 4 bases and J by 6 bases; unmatched bases: 12. Germline CDR1 and CDR2: SEHNR and FQNEAQ (reference sequence). The CDR3 runs to 18 residues. The CDR3: CASSSGLAGRDSFNEQFF. The CDR3 region has the DNA TGTGCCAGCAGCTCGGGACTAGCGGGAAGAGACTCATTCAATGAGCAGTTCTTC.

This clone appeared a few times. DNA of the CDR3: TGTGCCAGCAGCTTGGTCCTCAGGGAGCCCCAGCATTTT. Translating gives CASSLVLREPQHF. The V call is TRBV5-8, the J call TRBJ1-5, with a weak D call TRBD1 (5 bases). V gave up 0 bases and J gave up 8 bases, with 9 bases separating them. Germline CDR1 and CDR2: SGHTS and YDEGEE. This CDR3 has 13 amino acids.

This clone was counted many times. The V and J genes are TRBV7-2 and TRBJ2-5; D might be TRBD1 (6 bases). CDR1 is SGHTA and CDR2 is FQGNSA in the germline V gene. The V gene lost 6 bases and the J gene lost 6 bases, with 14 bases spanning the gap. There are 13 residues in the CDR3. The CDR3: CASRPGERQTQYF. CDR3 nucleotide sequence: TGTGCCAGCAGACCAGGGGAGCGACAGACCCAGTACTTC.

In this sample, this clone turned up a few times. This sequence joins TRBV7-3 and TRBJ2-1; 13 bases line up with TRBD2. The CDR3 loop spans 15 amino acids. The V gene's germline CDR1 is SGHTA and CDR2 FQGTGA. The V segment lost 4 bases and the J segment 9 bases; nucleotides outside the gene matches: 6. Written as DNA, the CDR3 is TGTGCCAGCAGCTCCTTCGGGACTAGCGGGATTGAGCAGTTCTTC. The encoded protein is CASSSFGTSGIEQFF.

The rearrangement joins TRBV7-9 to TRBJ2-1, with 13 bases lining up with TRBD2. The CDR3 has 18 residues. Germline CDR1 and CDR2: SEHNR and FQNEAQ (reference sequence). V shed 5 bases, J shed 5 bases, and the junction held 12 bases outside the gene matches. CDR3 sequence (DNA): TGTGCCAGCAGCCAGACTAGCGGGAGGCGGTTCCTCAACAATGAGCAGTTCTTC. It yields the protein CASSQTSGRRFLNNEQFF.

This clone appeared a few times. In DNA, the CDR3 is TGCGCCAGCAGCTTGGGGGAGGATCAGCCCCAGCATTTT. Translated, it gives CASSLGEDQPQHF. The V call is TRBV5-1, the J call TRBJ1-5; D uncertain. Trimming left V 0 bases short and J 5 bases short, with 6 bases between. This CDR3 has 13 residues. The germline CDR1 and CDR2 sequences are SGHRS and YFSETQ.

The V and J genes are TRBV7-9 and TRBJ2-3; 7 nucleotides match TRBD2. The CDR3 is made up of 16 amino acids. Germline assignment: CDR1 SEHNR and CDR2 FQNEAQ (reference sequence). With V trimmed by 4 bases and J by 1 base, 8 bases remained unmatched. In DNA, the CDR3 is TGTGCCAGCAGCTCGCAGGGAGGGAGGGGCACAGATACGCAGTATTTT. This gives the protein CASSSQGGRGTDTQYF. The whole variable domain, remainder taken from reference TRBV7-9 and TRBJ2-3, is DTGVSQNPRHKITKRGQNVTFRCDPISEHNRLYWYRQTLGQGPEFLTYFQNEAQLEKSRLLSDRFSAERPKGSFSTLEIQRTEQGDSAMYLCASSSQGGRGTDTQYFGPGTRLTVL.

This clone showed up just a few times. The rearrangement joins TRBV7-9 to TRBJ2-2; TRBD2 agrees at 8 bases. J was trimmed by 4 bases and V by 2 bases; bases with no gene match: 6. CDR1 SEHNR and CDR2 FQNEAQ come from the germline V gene (reference sequence). The CDR3 sequence is 16 residues long. CDR3 bases: TGTGCCAGCAGCTTACGGGGGGGCCCCGGCACCGGGGAGCTGTTTTTT. Its protein product is CASSLRGGPGTGELFF.

This chain uses TRBV5-1 with TRBJ2-6, with a tentative D call TRBD1 (6 bases). The germline gives CDR1 SGHRS, CDR2 YFSETQ. V was pared by 0 bases and J by 2 bases, with 6 bases between. The length of the CDR3 is 15 residues. Written as DNA, the CDR3 is TGCGCCAGCAGCTTGGCAGGGGCTGGGGCCAACGTCCTGACTTTC. Amino acid sequence: CASSLAGAGANVLTF.

This clone showed up just a few times. This chain links TRBV11-2 with TRBJ2-4; 9 bases are a match to TRBD2. Germline trimming cut 0 bases from V and 4 bases from J; bases unmatched to any gene: 1. In germline, CDR1 is SGHAT, CDR2 FQNNGV. CDR3 length equals 15 residues. In nucleotides, the CDR3 is TGTGCCAGCAGCTTAGAAAGCGGGGGGAAAAACATTCAGTACTTC. Translation: CASSLESGGKNIQYF.